The clone carrying this T cell receptor beta chain was seen more than once but under ten times. The antigen remains undetermined. The CDR3 spans 14 residues. The V gene's germline CDR1 is MNHEY and CDR2 SMNVEV (reference sequence). Trimming removed 2 bases from V and 3 bases from J, with 9 bases in between. Every isolated RNA sample was fully reverse transcribed, so sequencing captured expressed TCRB transcripts. The protocol was immunoSEQ multiplex PCR, while the TCRdb copy is restricted to in-frame clones and leaves out a portion. The data contain hundreds of thousands of clones, roughly 10% of them singletons. This entry is derived from a study of beta chain features in type 1 diabetes. Background on the study: Sorted cells numbering around 110,000,000 were examined across all samples.

Overall study results and limits: Naive, central memory and regulatory TCRB repertoires appeared more similar among patients than healthy donors. The study found moderately but significantly shorter TCRB CDR3s in all four CD4+ subsets of Type 1 diabetes patients.

Specimen: naive CD4+ T cells from blood. This TCR came from a man aged 25-45 years with type 1 diabetes. The chain carries TRBV27 and TRBJ2-3, with D possibly matching TRBD2 (6 bases). CDR3 DNA: TGTGCCAGCAGTTTAAGGGGAGGAACAGATACGCAGTATTTT. Encoded protein: CASSLRGGTDTQYF.